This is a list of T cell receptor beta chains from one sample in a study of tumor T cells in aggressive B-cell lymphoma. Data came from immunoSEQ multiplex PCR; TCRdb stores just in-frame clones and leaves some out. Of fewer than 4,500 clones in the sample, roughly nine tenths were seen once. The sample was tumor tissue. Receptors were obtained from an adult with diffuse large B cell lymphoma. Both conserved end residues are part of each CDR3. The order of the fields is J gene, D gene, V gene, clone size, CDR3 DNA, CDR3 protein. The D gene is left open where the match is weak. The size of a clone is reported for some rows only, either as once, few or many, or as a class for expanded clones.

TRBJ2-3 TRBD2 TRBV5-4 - TGTGCCAGCAGCATAGCCGGGACTAGTGGCGCAGATACGCAGTATTTT CASSIAGTSGADTQYF
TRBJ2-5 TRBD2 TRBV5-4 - TGTGCCAGCAGCTTCCCCGGTCGGGAGGTAGAGACCCAGTACTTC CASSFPGREVETQYF
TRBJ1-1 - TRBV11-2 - TGTGCCAGCAGCTTTACCGGCAGGGGTAATGAAGCTTTCTTT CASSFTGRGNEAFF
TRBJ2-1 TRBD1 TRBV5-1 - TGCGCCAGCACCTTGGACAGGGCACCCAATGAGCAGTTCTTC CASTLDRAPNEQFF
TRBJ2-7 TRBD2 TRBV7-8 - TGTGCCAGCAGCTTAAGTCGAGCGGGAACAGCCTACGAGCAGTACTTC CASSLSRAGTAYEQYF
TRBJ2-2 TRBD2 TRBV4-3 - TGCGCCAGCAGCCAAGATTGGGCTAGCGGGAACCCCGGGGAGCTGTTTTTT CASSQDWASGNPGELFF
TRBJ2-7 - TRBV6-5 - TGTGCCACTAATGAGGGCTACGAGCAGTACTTC CATNEGYEQYF
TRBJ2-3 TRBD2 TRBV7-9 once TGTGCCGGCAGCCCAAGCACCGGGACTAGCGGGAACACAGATACGCAGTATTTT CAGSPSTGTSGNTDTQYF
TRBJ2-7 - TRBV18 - TGTGCCAGCTCACAAAGGGGGACCTCCTACGAGCAGTACTTC CASSQRGTSYEQYF
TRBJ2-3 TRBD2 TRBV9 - TGTGCCAGCAGCGCCCAAGCTAGCGGGAGTGGCCCAGATACGCAGTATTTT CASSAQASGSGPDTQYF
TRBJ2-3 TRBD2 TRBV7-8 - TGTGCCAGCAGCTTAGTGTTTGGCGGGAGAGTTTTTTCAGATACGCAGTATTTT CASSLVFGGRVFSDTQYF
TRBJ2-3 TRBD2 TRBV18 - TGTGCCAGCTCGGCAGGACTAGCGGGACCTAGCACAGATACGCAGTATTTT CASSAGLAGPSTDTQYF
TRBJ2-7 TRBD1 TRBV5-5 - TGTGCCAGCAGCTTTACGGGACAGAATTACGAGCAGTACTTC CASSFTGQNYEQYF
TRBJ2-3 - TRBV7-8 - TGTGCCAGCAGCCCGCGGTTCCGACTAGGTAGCACAGATACGCAGTATTTT CASSPRFRLGSTDTQYF
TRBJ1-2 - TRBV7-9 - TGTGCCAGCAGCTTAACAGGAAATGGCTACACCTTC CASSLTGNGYTF
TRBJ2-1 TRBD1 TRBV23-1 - TGCGCCAGCACTTCGATTCCGGGACAGGGAGTAGTAGACGAGCAGTTCTTC CASTSIPGQGVVDEQFF
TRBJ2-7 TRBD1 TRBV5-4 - TGTGCCAGCGGGCGACAGGGGGGTAGGGAGCAGTACTTC CASGRQGGREQYF
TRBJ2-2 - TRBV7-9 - TGTGCCAGCAGCTTATCCGCTCTAGCAGGAGGGAAAGCCGGGGAGCTGTTTTTT CASSLSALAGGKAGELFF
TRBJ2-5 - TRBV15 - TGTGCCACCAGCAGGGAGGGACAGCTACAAGAGACCCAGTACTTC CATSREGQLQETQYF
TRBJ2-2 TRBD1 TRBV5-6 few TGTGCCAGCAGGCCAGGGACAGGGGTCGGGGAGCTGTTTTTT CASRPGTGVGELFF
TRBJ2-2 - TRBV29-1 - TGCAGCGTTCTAGTATCGAACACCGGGGAGCTGTTTTTT CSVLVSNTGELFF
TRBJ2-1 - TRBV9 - TGTGCCAGCAGCGTAGGAGGTAGTAAGACGGGTGATGAGCAGTTCTTC CASSVGGSKTGDEQFF
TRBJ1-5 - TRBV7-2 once TGTGCCAGCAGCTTAGCGGCGGGATTAAGCAATCAGCCCCAGCATTTT CASSLAAGLSNQPQHF
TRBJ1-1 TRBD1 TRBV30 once TGTGCCTGGAGCAGGGGGCATAACACTGAAGCTTTCTTT CAWSRGHNTEAFF
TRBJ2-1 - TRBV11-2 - TGTGCCAGCAGCTTAGGGGTCCGTAGGGGGCAGTTCTTC CASSLGVRRGQFF
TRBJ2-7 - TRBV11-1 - TGTGCCAGCAGTCCCACAGACTACAAGCAGTACTTC CASSPTDYKQYF
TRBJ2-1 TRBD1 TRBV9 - TGTGCCAGCAGCGCTCGAACCGGGACAGGGGATTACAATGAGCAGTTCTTC CASSARTGTGDYNEQFF
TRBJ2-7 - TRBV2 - TGTGCCAGCAGATCGACACACTACGAGCAGTACTTC CASRSTHYEQYF